These 18 T cell receptor beta chains originate from one sample sequenced in a study of tumor T cells in aggressive B-cell lymphoma. Only in-frame clones appear in the TCRdb table, and some are missing; sequencing was by immunoSEQ multiplex PCR. The top ten hold 3.5% to 4.5% of the sample, which has 2,000 to 2,500 clones, over 75% seen once. Input material: tumor tissue. All receptors derive from an adult with diffuse large B cell lymphoma.

The chain combines TRBV28 with TRBJ2-2, with D possibly TRBD2 on 5 matching bases. The V end was cut by 6 bases, the J end by 4 bases, with 12 bases between. The CDR3 contains 14 residues. From germline, CDR1 is MDHEN and CDR2 SYDVKM. The CDR3 sequence is CASSRDYFTGELFF. In nucleotides, the CDR3 is TGTGCCAGCAGCCGCGACTATTTCACCGGGGAGCTGTTTTTT.

The rearrangement uses TRBV19 and TRBJ1-5, with D hard to call. Germline V gene sequence: CDR1 LNHDA, CDR2 SQIVND (reference sequence). The CDR3 covers 13 residues. V was trimmed by 4 bases and J by 5 bases, leaving 9 bases between them. In DNA, the CDR3 is TGTGCCAGTAGTACAACTCTTTATCAGCCCCAGCATTTT. This codes for CASSTTLYQPQHF.

In regard to this clone: The sample carries other DNA sequences with the same CDR3. V is TRBV5-1 and J is TRBJ2-7, with 7 bases matching TRBD1. Per germline, CDR1 SGHRS and CDR2 YFSETQ. J lost 3 bases, V lost 4 bases, and 10 bases had no gene match. The CDR3 has 15 amino acids. CDR3 region: CASSIWTGGNYEQYF. DNA of the CDR3: TGCGCCAGCAGCATCTGGACAGGAGGCAACTACGAGCAGTACTTC.

This clone showed up just once. The chain has TRBV19 and TRBJ2-7; 9 nucleotides line up with TRBD1. Looked up from germline, CDR1 is LNHDA and CDR2 is SQIVND (reference sequence). This CDR3 spans 15 amino acids. Trimming cost V 2 bases and J 2 bases; bases outside gene matches: 4. The CDR3 coding sequence is TGTGCCAGTAGTATAAAGACAGGGGGAACCTACGAGCAGTACTTC. It yields the protein CASSIKTGGTYEQYF.

This clone came up once. Here the CDR3 reads CASSLAMGDGYTF. The CDR3 DNA is TGCGCCAGCAGCTTGGCCATGGGCGATGGCTACACCTTC. This sequence joins TRBV5-1 and TRBJ1-2; D remains unclear. V was cut by 0 bases and J by 6 bases, with 9 bases left in between. Per germline, CDR1 SGHRS and CDR2 YFSETQ. The CDR3 covers 13 residues.

For this clone: Other nucleotide sequences from this sample produce the same CDR3. The chain carries TRBV30 and TRBJ1-5; no clear D gene. CDR1 is GTSNPN and CDR2 is SVGIG in the germline V gene (reference sequence). The CDR3 consists of 14 residues. Trimming stripped 0 bases from V and 9 bases from J, with 15 bases between. CDR3 residues: CAWSVGASLGPQHF. As DNA, the CDR3 is TGTGCCTGGAGTGTAGGAGCCAGTTTGGGGCCCCAGCATTTT.

V gene TRBV27 combines with J gene TRBJ2-7, with TRBD1 as a possible D gene (5 bases). V lost 0 bases and J 2 bases, leaving 8 bases between the germline ends. Germline values: CDR1 MNHEY, CDR2 SMNVEV (reference sequence). The CDR3 has 14 residues. Here the CDR3 DNA reads TGTGCCAGCAGTTTATCAACAGGAGCCTACGAGCAGTACTTC. Encoded protein: CASSLSTGAYEQYF.

The genes are TRBV7-2 and TRBJ2-1; D remains ambiguous. Looked up from germline, CDR1 is SGHTA and CDR2 is FQGNSA. The CDR3 consists of 17 residues. Deletions cut 2 bases from V and 0 bases from J, with 14 bases between. CDR3 sequence reads: CASSLLGSPLSYNEQFF. For the CDR3, the DNA is TGTGCCAGCAGCTTACTGGGTAGCCCCCTCTCCTACAATGAGCAGTTCTTC.

V and J are TRBV9 and TRBJ2-7; 7 nucleotides align to TRBD2. The CDR3 is made up of 15 amino acids. V was pared by 5 bases and J by 3 bases, with 11 bases of the junction left unmatched. Germline-derived CDR1 and CDR2 are SGDLS and YYNGEE. This CDR3 reads CASSGGASGLYEQYF. Here the CDR3 DNA reads TGTGCCAGCAGTGGCGGGGCTAGCGGACTCTACGAGCAGTACTTC.

The chain is built from TRBV5-6 and TRBJ2-1, with a weak D call TRBD2 (6 bases). V dropped 4 bases and J dropped 7 bases, with 15 bases sitting between them. Germline V CDR1 and CDR2: SGHDT, YYEEEE. The CDR3 is 14 residues long. CDR3 region: CASSVGPGGNEQFF. Here the CDR3 DNA reads TGTGCCAGCAGCGTTGGACCCGGGGGAAATGAGCAGTTCTTC.

This chain links TRBV20-1 with TRBJ2-1; no clear D gene. This CDR3 region has 11 residues. The V end lost 2 bases, the J end lost 9 bases, and 8 bases lay between the germline ends. Germline loops: CDR1 DFQATT, CDR2 SNEGSKA (reference sequence). The CDR3 DNA is TGCAGTGCTAGAAACGGGTTTGAGCAGTTCTTC. Its translation is CSARNGFEQFF.

The V call is TRBV23-1, the J call TRBJ2-7; TRBD1 aligns across 8 bases. TRBV23-1 is flagged as an ORF with uncertain function. Losses at the gene ends were 0 bases for V and 0 bases for J; bases not matched to a gene: 19. The CDR3 runs to 21 residues. As DNA, the CDR3 is TGCGCCAGCAGTCAATCGTTATGGCAGGGGGCCAGGGGGTTTAGCTCCTACGAGCAGTACTTC. As protein: CASSQSLWQGARGFSSYEQYF.

CDR3 sequence: CASSGRRWVTGELFF. CDR3 DNA: TGTGCCAGCAGCGGGAGAAGATGGGTCACCGGGGAGCTGTTTTTT. The chain carries TRBV7-6 and TRBJ2-2; D perhaps matches TRBD2 (5 bases). The CDR3 is 15 amino acids. The germline CDR1 and CDR2 sequences are SGHVS and FNYEAQ. The V end was cut by 5 bases, the J end by 4 bases, with 14 bases between.

Here the CDR3 DNA reads TGTGCCAGCTCAGGGACTACCTTCACCGGGGAGCTGTTTTTT. Its protein product is CASSGTTFTGELFF. The chain combines TRBV2 with TRBJ2-2; TRBD2 matches 7 bases. Germline V gene sequence: CDR1 SNHLY, CDR2 FYNNEI. With V trimmed by 8 bases and J by 4 bases, 7 bases remained unmatched. This CDR3 has 14 residues.

This clone was picked up a small number of times. The chain links TRBV9 to TRBJ1-1; 8 nucleotides line up with TRBD1. This CDR3 region has 14 residues. CDR1 is SGDLS, CDR2 YYNGEE, per germline. Trimming took 6 bases from V and 4 from J; bases not matched to a gene: 8. CDR3 sequence: CASTEQGELTEAFF. Here the CDR3 DNA reads TGTGCCAGCACCGAACAGGGGGAACTCACTGAAGCTTTCTTT.

V gene TRBV9 combines with J gene TRBJ1-1; D ambiguous. Trimming removed 4 bases from V and 1 base from J, with 14 bases in between. The germline V gene encodes CDR1 SGDLS and CDR2 YYNGEE. The CDR3 spans 15 residues. CDR3 sequence reads: CASSPSPTRNTEAFF. The CDR3 DNA reads as TGTGCCAGCAGCCCTTCTCCGACACGGAACACTGAAGCTTTCTTT. The full variable domain, in which reference TRBV9 and TRBJ1-1 provide the parts outside the CDR3, is DSGVTQTPKHLITATGQRVTLRCSPRSGDLSVYWYQQSLDQGLQFLIQYYNGEERAKGNILERFSAQQFPDLHSELNLSSLELGDSALYFCASSPSPTRNTEAFFGQGTRLTVV.

This clone was detected a few times. The V and J genes are TRBV29-1 and TRBJ1-2, with 8 bases aligning to TRBD1. The CDR3 is 12 residues long. The V and J ends lost 2 bases and 7 bases, in that order; junction bases with no gene match: 3. CDR1 SQVTM and CDR2 ANQGSEA come from the germline V gene. CDR3 amino acids: CSVELQGVGYTF. DNA for the CDR3: TGCAGCGTTGAATTACAGGGGGTTGGCTACACCTTC.

The rearrangement links TRBV5-1 to TRBJ2-1; D perhaps matches TRBD1 (6 bases). CDR1 and CDR2 (germline): SGHRS, YFSETQ. V was shortened by 4 bases and J by 8 bases, with 16 bases between the two germline ends. This CDR3 contains 14 residues. The CDR3 DNA sequence: TGCGCCAGCAGCCGCTGGACCGAGGGGGATGAGCAGTTCTTC. This codes for CASSRWTEGDEQFF.